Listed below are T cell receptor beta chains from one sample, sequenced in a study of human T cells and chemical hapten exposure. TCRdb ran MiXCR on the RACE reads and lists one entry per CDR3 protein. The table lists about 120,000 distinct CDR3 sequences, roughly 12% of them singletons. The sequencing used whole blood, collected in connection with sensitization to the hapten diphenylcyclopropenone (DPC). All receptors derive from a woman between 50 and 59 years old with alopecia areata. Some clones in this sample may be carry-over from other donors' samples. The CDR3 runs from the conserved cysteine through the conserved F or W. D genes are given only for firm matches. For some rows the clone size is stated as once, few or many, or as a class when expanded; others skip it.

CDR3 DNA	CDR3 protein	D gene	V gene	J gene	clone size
TGTGCCAGCAGAGGGCGGCGCACGGAGCAGTACTTC	CASRGRRTEQYF	-	TRBV12-3/TRBV12-4	TRBJ2-7	many
TGCAGCGTTGTCCCCAGCGCCAATGAGCAGTTCTTC	CSVVPSANEQFF	-	TRBV29-1	TRBJ2-1	few
TGTGCCAGCCGGGGTCCCCGTTTGACCGGGGAGCTGTTTTTT	CASRGPRLTGELFF	-	TRBV19	TRBJ2-2	many
TGTGCCAGCAGGGCTCCGGGACGGACTATCTACGAGCAGTACTTC	CASRAPGRTIYEQYF	-	TRBV11-2	TRBJ2-7	many
TGTGCCAGCTCACAGTCCGGGACAGGTATCAATCAGCCCCAGCATTTT	CASSQSGTGINQPQHF	TRBD1	TRBV18	TRBJ1-5	many
TGTGCCAGCAGTTGGCAAGAGACCCAGTACTTC	CASSWQETQYF	-	TRBV28	TRBJ2-5	few
TGTGCCAGCAGCGCCAGGGCAGATACGCAGTATTTT	CASSARADTQYF	-	TRBV9	TRBJ2-3	few
TGTGCCAGCAGCCTAGGCCCCGGACTAGCGGGAGGGAGGGGCGGCTCCTACGAGCAGTACTTC	CASSLGPGLAGGRGGSYEQYF	TRBD2	TRBV7-9	TRBJ2-7	few
TGTGCCAGCAGTTACATGGGACAGACCTATGGCTACACCTTC	CASSYMGQTYGYTF	TRBD1	TRBV6-5	TRBJ1-2	-
TGTGCCAGCCGCCGGTCCGGGACGAGCTCGCTGGGGACCCAGTACTTC	CASRRSGTSSLGTQYF	-	TRBV6-1	TRBJ2-5	few
TGCAGTGCTACAACCGGGACAGGTTACTACAATGAGCAGTTCTTC	CSATTGTGYYNEQFF	TRBD1	TRBV20-1	TRBJ2-1	many
TGTGCCAGCAGCTCTCTATCCCCAGATACGCAGTATTTT	CASSSLSPDTQYF	-	TRBV7-6	TRBJ2-3	few